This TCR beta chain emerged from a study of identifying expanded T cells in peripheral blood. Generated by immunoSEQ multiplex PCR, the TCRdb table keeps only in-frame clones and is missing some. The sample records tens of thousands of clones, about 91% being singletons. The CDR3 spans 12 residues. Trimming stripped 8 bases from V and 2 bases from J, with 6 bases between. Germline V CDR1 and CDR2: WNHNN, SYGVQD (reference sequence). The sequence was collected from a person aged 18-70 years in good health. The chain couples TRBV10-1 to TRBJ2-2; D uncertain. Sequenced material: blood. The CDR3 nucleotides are TGCGCCAGCGGAGAAAACACCGGGGAGCTGTTTTTT. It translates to CASGENTGELFF.